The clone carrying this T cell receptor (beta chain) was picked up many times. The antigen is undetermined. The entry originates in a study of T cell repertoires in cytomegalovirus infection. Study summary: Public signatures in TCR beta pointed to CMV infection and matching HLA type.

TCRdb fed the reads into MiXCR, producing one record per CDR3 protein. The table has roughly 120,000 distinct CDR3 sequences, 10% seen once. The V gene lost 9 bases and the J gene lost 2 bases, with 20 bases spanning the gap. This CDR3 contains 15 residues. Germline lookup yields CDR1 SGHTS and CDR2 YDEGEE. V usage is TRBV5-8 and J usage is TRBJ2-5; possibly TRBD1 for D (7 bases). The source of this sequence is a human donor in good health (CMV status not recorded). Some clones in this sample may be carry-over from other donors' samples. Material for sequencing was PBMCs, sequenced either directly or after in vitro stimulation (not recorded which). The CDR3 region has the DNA TGTGCCATAACACGGAGGAGGGGGCGGCAAGAGACCCAGTACTTC. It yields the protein CAITRRRGRQETQYF.